Listed below are T cell receptor beta chains from one sample, sequenced in a study of early T cells in non-severe SARS-CoV-2 infection. Using its own MiXCR run on the 5' RACE reads, TCRdb lists one record per CDR3 protein. Of some 59,000 distinct CDR3 sequences in the sample, under 9% were seen once. Sequencing used whole blood, obtained at baseline. Receptor source: an adult who was a healthcare worker with PCR-confirmed SARS-CoV-2 infection or an uninfected control (not recorded which). Both conserved end residues are part of each CDR3. The D gene is left open where the match is weak. Size values are once, few and many counts, or a class for expanded clones, and some rows have none.

V gene: TRBV4-2; D gene: .; clone size: many; J gene: TRBJ2-7; CDR3 protein: CASSQGLGSSYEQYF; CDR3 DNA: TGTGCCAGCAGCCAAGGACTAGGATCATCCTACGAGCAGTACTTC
V gene: TRBV5-1; D gene: .; clone size: .; J gene: TRBJ2-1; CDR3 protein: CASSLRSLEGNEQFF; CDR3 DNA: TGCGCCAGCAGCTTGAGAAGTCTAGAGGGCAATGAGCAGTTCTTC
V gene: TRBV29-1; D gene: TRBD1; clone size: few; J gene: TRBJ2-1; CDR3 protein: CSVRWDRDNNEQFF; CDR3 DNA: TGCAGCGTGAGGTGGGACAGGGATAACAATGAGCAGTTCTTC
V gene: TRBV20-1; D gene: TRBD2; clone size: once; J gene: TRBJ2-7; CDR3 protein: CSAWREAPEQYF; CDR3 DNA: TGCAGTGCTTGGCGGGAGGCCCCCGAGCAGTACTTC
V gene: TRBV30; D gene: .; clone size: .; J gene: TRBJ2-6; CDR3 protein: CAWMRGAGANVLTF; CDR3 DNA: TGTGCCTGGATGAGGGGAGCTGGGGCCAACGTCCTGACTTTC
V gene: TRBV7-9; D gene: .; clone size: many; J gene: TRBJ2-7; CDR3 protein: CASSAGLSEQYF; CDR3 DNA: TGTGCCAGCAGCGCGGGACTCTCCGAGCAGTACTTC
V gene: TRBV18; D gene: .; clone size: many; J gene: TRBJ1-5; CDR3 protein: CASSPVNLLQARNQPQHF; CDR3 DNA: TGTGCCAGCTCACCAGTTAATTTGCTCCAGGCTCGCAATCAGCCCCAGCATTTT
V gene: TRBV15; D gene: .; clone size: few; J gene: TRBJ1-4; CDR3 protein: CATANRDTNEKLFF; CDR3 DNA: TGTGCCACCGCTAACAGGGATACTAATGAAAAACTGTTTTTT
V gene: TRBV20-1; D gene: TRBD2; clone size: .; J gene: TRBJ2-3; CDR3 protein: CSARGASGRIADTQYF; CDR3 DNA: TGCAGTGCTAGAGGGGCGAGCGGGAGGATTGCAGATACGCAGTATTTT
V gene: TRBV4-1; D gene: .; clone size: few; J gene: TRBJ2-2; CDR3 protein: CASSQQYTGELFF; CDR3 DNA: TGCGCCAGCAGCCAACAGTACACCGGGGAGCTGTTTTTT
V gene: TRBV6-5; D gene: TRBD2; clone size: .; J gene: TRBJ2-3; CDR3 protein: CASRTSALAGGPSDTQYF; CDR3 DNA: TGTGCCAGCAGAACCTCCGCTCTAGCGGGAGGACCGTCAGATACGCAGTATTTT
V gene: TRBV10-3; D gene: .; clone size: many; J gene: TRBJ2-1; CDR3 protein: CAMAQMGQVGEQFF; CDR3 DNA: TGTGCCATGGCTCAGATGGGGCAGGTGGGGGAGCAGTTCTTC
V gene: TRBV6-6; D gene: .; clone size: medium-sized; J gene: TRBJ1-5; CDR3 protein: CASSYDGNQPQHF; CDR3 DNA: TGTGCCAGCAGTTACGACGGTAACCAGCCCCAGCATTTT
V gene: TRBV28; D gene: TRBD1; clone size: few; J gene: TRBJ1-2; CDR3 protein: CASRGTTGLYGYTF; CDR3 DNA: TGTGCCAGCAGGGGGACGACAGGGCTATATGGCTACACCTTC
V gene: TRBV7-3; D gene: TRBD2; clone size: .; J gene: TRBJ2-1; CDR3 protein: CASSLTFNRGGRNEQFF; CDR3 DNA: TGTGCCAGCAGCTTAACGTTCAATCGGGGGGGCCGGAATGAGCAGTTCTTC
V gene: TRBV5-1; D gene: .; clone size: few; J gene: TRBJ1-3; CDR3 protein: CASSLGDGSGNTIYF; CDR3 DNA: TGCGCCAGCAGCTTGGGCGACGGCTCTGGAAACACCATATATTTT
V gene: TRBV7-6; D gene: .; clone size: few; J gene: TRBJ2-5; CDR3 protein: CASSPPLQETQYF; CDR3 DNA: TGTGCCAGCAGCCCACCCCTCCAAGAGACCCAGTACTTC
V gene: TRBV4-1; D gene: .; clone size: many; J gene: TRBJ1-3; CDR3 protein: CASSRLRVSGNTIYF; CDR3 DNA: TGCGCCAGCAGCCGCCTAAGGGTCTCTGGAAACACCATATATTTT
V gene: TRBV20-1; D gene: .; clone size: few; J gene: TRBJ2-1; CDR3 protein: CSARDLGDFQFF; CDR3 DNA: TGCAGTGCTAGAGATCTTGGGGACTTCCAGTTCTTC
V gene: TRBV20-1; D gene: TRBD2; clone size: many; J gene: TRBJ2-5; CDR3 protein: CSAPSGGAGETQYF; CDR3 DNA: TGCAGTGCTCCGAGCGGGGGGGCCGGGGAGACCCAGTACTTC
V gene: TRBV9; D gene: TRBD2; clone size: .; J gene: TRBJ2-3; CDR3 protein: CASSVGLAGGPDTQYF; CDR3 DNA: TGTGCCAGCAGCGTAGGACTAGCGGGGGGGCCAGATACGCAGTATTTT
V gene: TRBV7-2; D gene: .; clone size: .; J gene: TRBJ2-5; CDR3 protein: CASSFRRETQYF; CDR3 DNA: TGTGCCAGCAGCTTCCGGAGGGAGACCCAGTACTTC
V gene: TRBV19; D gene: .; clone size: .; J gene: TRBJ2-3; CDR3 protein: CASSITVTDTQYF; CDR3 DNA: TGTGCCAGTAGTATTACTGTCACAGATACGCAGTATTTT
V gene: TRBV4-2; D gene: .; clone size: few; J gene: TRBJ2-5; CDR3 protein: CASSHAPGGGEETQYF; CDR3 DNA: TGTGCCAGCAGCCACGCGCCTGGGGGGGGCGAGGAGACCCAGTACTTC
V gene: TRBV5-1; D gene: TRBD1; clone size: many; J gene: TRBJ1-1; CDR3 protein: CASSPGQGMNTEAFF; CDR3 DNA: TGCGCCAGCAGCCCGGGACAGGGGATGAACACTGAAGCTTTCTTT
V gene: TRBV7-9; D gene: .; clone size: few; J gene: TRBJ2-5; CDR3 protein: CASSYQGGQETQYF; CDR3 DNA: TGTGCCAGCAGCTATCAGGGCGGACAAGAGACCCAGTACTTC
V gene: TRBV27; D gene: TRBD2; clone size: .; J gene: TRBJ2-1; CDR3 protein: CASSWSAGGYNEQFF; CDR3 DNA: TGTGCCAGCAGTTGGTCAGCGGGAGGGTACAATGAGCAGTTCTTC
V gene: TRBV27; D gene: TRBD2; clone size: many; J gene: TRBJ2-7; CDR3 protein: CASTPAGGGMKQYF; CDR3 DNA: TGTGCCAGCACCCCGGCGGGCGGGGGGATGAAGCAGTACTTC
V gene: TRBV9; D gene: .; clone size: many; J gene: TRBJ1-3; CDR3 protein: CASSVDGSSGNTIYF; CDR3 DNA: TGTGCCAGCAGCGTTGACGGGAGCTCTGGAAACACCATATATTTT
V gene: TRBV7-9; D gene: .; clone size: few; J gene: TRBJ1-6; CDR3 protein: CASSPLGRGNSPLHF; CDR3 DNA: TGTGCCAGCAGCCCCCTTGGTAGGGGTAATTCACCCCTCCACTTT
V gene: TRBV15; D gene: .; clone size: .; J gene: TRBJ1-1; CDR3 protein: CATSRDIMNTEAFF; CDR3 DNA: TGTGCCACCAGCAGAGATATTATGAACACTGAAGCTTTCTTT
V gene: TRBV11-2; D gene: .; clone size: many; J gene: TRBJ2-3; CDR3 protein: CASSSAVFGTDTQYF; CDR3 DNA: TGTGCCAGCAGCTCGGCGGTTTTCGGCACAGATACGCAGTATTTT
V gene: TRBV5-1; D gene: TRBD1; clone size: few; J gene: TRBJ2-7; CDR3 protein: CASYPGQGSYEQYF; CDR3 DNA: TGCGCCAGCTATCCGGGACAGGGGTCCTACGAGCAGTACTTC
V gene: TRBV11-2; D gene: .; clone size: .; J gene: TRBJ2-3; CDR3 protein: CASSWGVGPDTQYF; CDR3 DNA: TGTGCCAGCAGCTGGGGGGTCGGGCCAGATACGCAGTATTTT
V gene: TRBV11-3; D gene: .; clone size: few; J gene: TRBJ1-1; CDR3 protein: CASSLLQGHNREAFF; CDR3 DNA: TGTGCCAGCAGCTTACTGCAGGGGCACAACAGAGAAGCTTTCTTT
V gene: TRBV25-1; D gene: TRBD1; clone size: .; J gene: TRBJ1-3; CDR3 protein: CASSGQGAGNTIYF; CDR3 DNA: TGTGCCAGCAGTGGACAGGGGGCTGGAAACACCATATATTTT
V gene: TRBV18; D gene: TRBD1; clone size: .; J gene: TRBJ2-3; CDR3 protein: CASSPPRGTGGTDTQYF; CDR3 DNA: TGTGCCAGCTCACCCCCCCGGGGGACAGGGGGCACAGATACGCAGTATTTT
V gene: TRBV5-1; D gene: .; clone size: .; J gene: TRBJ2-3; CDR3 protein: CASSAGRRLALTDTQYF; CDR3 DNA: TGCGCCAGCAGCGCTGGGCGGCGGCTAGCTCTTACAGATACGCAGTATTTT
V gene: TRBV28; D gene: .; clone size: .; J gene: TRBJ1-4; CDR3 protein: CASSPVGTAPEKLFF; CDR3 DNA: TGTGCCAGCAGCCCTGTTGGGACCGCGCCCGAAAAACTGTTTTTT
V gene: TRBV20-1; D gene: TRBD2; clone size: many; J gene: TRBJ2-3; CDR3 protein: CSARDKGLAGYSTDTQYF; CDR3 DNA: TGCAGTGCTAGAGATAAGGGACTAGCGGGCTACAGCACAGATACGCAGTATTTT